This TCR beta chain was sequenced in a study of cytomegalovirus exposure and HLA in healthy donors. Primers included in the PCR were 60 Vbeta and 13 Jbeta primers. Measured with immunoSEQ multiplex PCR; TCRdb has only the in-frame clones, and not every one. The sample spans tens of thousands of clones; the ten largest clones claim less than 0.6%. V was pared by 7 bases and J by 2 bases, with 3 bases of the junction left unmatched. The CDR3 runs 14 residues. Germline V lookup: CDR1 MNHNY, CDR2 SVGAGI (reference sequence). This rearrangement joins TRBV6-6 to TRBJ1-5; 9 bases are shared with TRBD1. The sequencing sample was made of PBMCs. The receptor was isolated from a man between 45 and 60 years old in good health and CMV-seronegative. The CDR3 DNA reads as TGTGCCAGCATTACAGGGGGCGGCAATCAGCCCCAGCATTTT. It codes for CASITGGGNQPQHF.